The 14 T cell receptor beta chains listed next were all sequenced from one sample in a study of blood T cell repertoires in COVID-19. Using immunoSEQ multiplex PCR, the repertoire was profiled, and TCRdb retains in-frame clones only, with some absent. The table lists some 320,000 clones, 90% to 95% of them singletons, with roughly 3.6% in the top ten. Sequencing was done on a sample of PBMCs or T cells enriched from blood (not recorded which). These receptor sequences come from a woman aged 25-40 years who had been exposed to COVID-19.

This clone came up a few times. J is TRBJ2-7 and V is TRBV5-6; weak D call: TRBD1 (5 bases). CDR3 size: 13 residues. Trimming shortened V by 4 bases and J by 3 bases, and 11 bases separated the two germline ends. The germline gives CDR1 SGHDT, CDR2 YYEEEE. The DNA for the CDR3 is TGTGCCAGCAGCCCGATTGACAGCTACGAGCAGTACTTC. Protein product: CASSPIDSYEQYF.

V is TRBV10-3 and J is TRBJ1-2, with D perhaps TRBD1 (5 bases). The V gene's germline CDR1 is ENHRY and CDR2 SYGVKD. V was shortened by 4 bases and J by 8 bases, with 20 bases between the two germline ends. There are 15 residues in the CDR3. CDR3 protein: CAISAREVRVGGYTF. Here the CDR3 DNA reads TGTGCCATCAGTGCCAGGGAGGTAAGAGTAGGAGGCTACACCTTC.

This chain connects TRBV12-3 or TRBV12-4 to TRBJ2-7; D gene ambiguous. With 2 bases removed from V and 2 bases from J, the gap between germline ends came to 4 bases. This CDR3 is built from 12 residues. CDR3 coding DNA: TGTGCCAGCAGTTTAAATACCTACGAGCAGTACTTC. Protein sequence: CASSLNTYEQYF.

In DNA, the CDR3 is TGTGCCAGCTCACCAGACACGAACACTGAAGCTTTCTTT. Translation: CASSPDTNTEAFF. The chain joins TRBV18 to TRBJ1-1, with D unresolved. The CDR3 loop spans 13 amino acids. Trimming cost V 2 bases and J 1 base, with 5 bases left between them. Germline CDR1 reads KGHSH; CDR2 reads LQKENI.

This chain links TRBV18 with TRBJ2-1, with D perhaps matching TRBD2 (5 bases). Germline CDR1 is KGHSH and CDR2 is LQKENI. This CDR3 is 12 amino acids long. V was trimmed by 4 bases and J by 8 bases, leaving 9 bases between them. The CDR3 loop reads CASSQDGDEQFF. The CDR3 coding sequence is TGTGCCAGCTCACAAGACGGGGATGAGCAGTTCTTC.

The chain carries TRBV6-6 and TRBJ1-6; 7 positions agree with TRBD1. The germline CDR1 and CDR2 sequences are MNHNY and SVGAGI (reference sequence). The J segment lost 6 bases and the V segment lost 4 bases, leaving 6 bases of the junction unmatched. This CDR3 comprises 15 residues. The CDR3 region has the DNA TGTGCCAGCAGTTCGCGGGACAGCCGTAATTCACCCCTCCACTTT. Translated, it gives CASSSRDSRNSPLHF.

The chain recombines TRBV29-1 with TRBJ2-4, with 8 bases lining up with TRBD2. Germline CDR1 reads SQVTM; CDR2 reads ANQGSEA. V shed 3 bases, J shed 1 base, and the junction held 2 bases outside the gene matches. The CDR3 covers 14 residues. The CDR3 protein is CSVDPSGAKNIQYF. CDR3 DNA sequence: TGCAGCGTTGACCCTAGCGGGGCCAAAAACATTCAGTACTTC.

The chain is built from TRBV10-3 and TRBJ1-2; unclear D gene. This CDR3 contains 14 residues. Germline values: CDR1 ENHRY, CDR2 SYGVKD. V was clipped by 7 bases and J by 8 bases, with 20 bases between them. The CDR3 nucleotides read TGTGCCATCACGGAGGGCCCCTACCGAACGGGCTACACCTTC. This encodes CAITEGPYRTGYTF.

The chain recombines TRBV11-2 with TRBJ1-2; no reliable D call. Germline CDR1 reads SGHAT; CDR2 reads FQNNGV. Trimming pared 1 base from V and 1 base from J, leaving 13 bases between. The length of the CDR3 is 16 residues. As DNA, the CDR3 is TGTGCCAGCAGCTTAGGCCCCCTTAGAGTTAACTATGGCTACACCTTC. Its translation: CASSLGPLRVNYGYTF.

V and J are TRBV2 and TRBJ2-3; D remains ambiguous. The CDR3 has 13 residues. CDR1 SNHLY and CDR2 FYNNEI come from the germline V gene. V was cut by 1 base and J by 1 base, with 3 bases left in between. The CDR3 DNA sequence: TGTGCCAGCAGTGAAGTAGGCACAGATACGCAGTATTTT. The encoded protein is CASSEVGTDTQYF.

The chain combines TRBV6-2 or TRBV6-3 with TRBJ2-4; possible D gene TRBD1, 6 bases. Germline CDR1 MNHEY, CDR2 SVGEGT. The CDR3 consists of 15 residues. V lost 5 bases, J lost 0 bases, and 11 bases lay in between. The CDR3 DNA reads as TGTGCCAGCAGTACTACAGGGTTAGCCAAAAACATTCAGTACTTC. Encoded protein: CASSTTGLAKNIQYF.

The chain combines TRBV18 with TRBJ1-2, with D uncertain. Germline V gene sequence: CDR1 KGHSH, CDR2 LQKENI. The CDR3 covers 15 residues. Trimming took off 2 bases at V and 4 bases at J, with 14 bases between the two ends. As DNA, the CDR3 is TGTGCCAGCTCACCATCACATCAACAGCCCTATGGCTACACCTTC. Protein: CASSPSHQQPYGYTF.

The V gene is TRBV7-9, the J gene TRBJ2-7; 9 bases are a match to TRBD1. V lost 3 bases, J lost 5 bases, and 5 bases stayed unmatched. The CDR3 consists of 14 residues. CDR1 SEHNR and CDR2 FQNEAQ come from the germline V gene (reference sequence). In DNA, the CDR3 is TGTGCCAGCAGCTTGAGGGGACAGGGTGACGAGCAGTACTTC. Residues: CASSLRGQGDEQYF.

The chain couples TRBV3-1 (or the pseudogene TRBV3-2) to TRBJ1-6; TRBD1 might be the D (5 bases). The V end was cut by 2 bases, the J end by 6 bases, with 11 bases between. The CDR3 has 15 amino acids. Germline V gives CDR1 LGHDT, CDR2 YNNKEL (reference sequence). CDR3 sequence: CASSQQGRRNSPLHF. CDR3 sequence (DNA): TGTGCCAGCAGCCAACAGGGTAGGCGTAATTCACCCCTCCACTTT.